These 8 T cell receptor beta chains were all obtained from the same sample, sequenced in a study of shared clonotypes between healthy human individuals. Some clones are missing from TCRdb's copy, which holds only in-frame ones; the method was immunoSEQ multiplex PCR. The sample comprises roughly 1 million clones, roughly 80% of which are singletons, and approximately 1.5% rests with the top ten. The sequencing input was memory CD4+ T cells sorted from blood. Subset noted: CD45RA-negative fraction. Source of these receptors: a man aged 18 to 35 in good health.

A single count supports this clone. The V call is TRBV7-5, the J call TRBJ2-2; the D segment call TRBD1 is taken from the table without a DNA check. TRBV7-5 counts as a pseudogene. CDR3 length: 13 amino acids. CDR3 in amino acids: CARSPGPTGELFF. Here the CDR3 DNA reads TGTGCCAGAAGCCCTGGCCCCACCGGGGAGCTGTTTTTT.

This clone was picked up many times. The rearrangement links TRBV5-1 to TRBJ1-4; 9 bases fit TRBD1. The V gene end was trimmed by 7 bases and the J gene end by 3 bases; junction bases not matched to a gene: 10. Germline CDR1 is SGHRS and CDR2 is YFSETQ. The CDR3 has 16 residues. The CDR3 region is CASSGTGRRPNEKLFF. The CDR3, as DNA: TGCGCCAGCTCCGGGACAGGGAGAAGGCCTAATGAAAAACTGTTTTTT.

This clone was observed a handful of times. This sample includes further DNA sequences coding for the same CDR3. The chain carries TRBV19 and TRBJ1-5, with no clear D. This CDR3 contains 15 residues. Germline V gene data show CDR1 as LNHDA and CDR2 as SQIVND (reference sequence). V lost 1 base and J lost 2, with 9 bases in between. The DNA of the CDR3 is TGTGCCAGTAGTATAGGAAGGGCCGGCAATCAGCCCCAGCATTTT. It translates to CASSIGRAGNQPQHF.

The chain employs TRBV5-4 and TRBJ2-3; TRBD2 aligns across 7 bases. Trimming cost V 1 base and J 5 bases; bases outside gene matches: 7. The CDR3 totals 15 residues. The germline gives CDR1 SGHNT, CDR2 YYREEE (reference sequence). CDR3 protein: CASSLPSGAGDTQYF. CDR3 sequence (DNA): TGTGCCAGCAGCTTGCCCAGCGGGGCGGGAGATACGCAGTATTTT. The full variable domain, in which reference TRBV5-4 and TRBJ2-3 provide the parts outside the CDR3, is ETGVTQSPTHLIKTRGQQVTLRCSSQSGHNTVSWYQQALGQGPQFIFQYYREEENGRGNFPPRFSGLQFPNYSSELNVNALELDDSALYLCASSLPSGAGDTQYFGPGTRLTVL.

Comments on this clone: Distinct nucleotide sequences in the sample also encode this CDR3. The gene calls are TRBV20-1 and TRBJ1-2; TRBD1 is a possible D gene (5 bases). The V gene lost 3 bases and the J gene lost 5 bases, with 7 bases spanning the gap. The CDR3 runs to 11 residues. Germline lookup yields CDR1 DFQATT and CDR2 SNEGSKA (reference sequence). For the CDR3, the DNA is TGCAGTGCTAGGGGGGGTTATGGCTACACCTTC. Translation gives CSARGGYGYTF.

The rearrangement links TRBV7-2 to TRBJ2-7; TRBD2 is a possible D gene (6 bases). Trimming took 1 base from V and 6 from J, leaving 7 bases between them. Germline-derived CDR1 and CDR2 are SGHTA and FQGNSA. The CDR3 contains 12 residues. In nucleotides, the CDR3 is TGTGCCAGCAGCTTAGAAGCGGGCGAGCAGTACTTC. As protein: CASSLEAGEQYF.

There are a few counts of this clone. The chain is built from TRBV6-1 and TRBJ2-3; no clear D. Trimming left V 7 bases short and J 0 bases short, with 14 bases between. The CDR3 is 15 amino acids. Germline V lookup: CDR1 MNHNS, CDR2 SASEGT. In DNA form, the CDR3 reads TGTGCCAGCAAGGCCAGGCATTGGAGCACAGATACGCAGTATTTT. It yields the protein CASKARHWSTDTQYF.

This sequence joins TRBV18 and TRBJ1-1; D might be TRBD1 (5 bases). This CDR3 is built from 14 residues. Trimming cost V 3 bases and J 4 bases, with 12 bases left between them. CDR1 and CDR2 (germline): KGHSH, LQKENI. The CDR3: CASSPDMRSTEAFF. CDR3 sequence (DNA): TGTGCCAGCTCACCGGACATGCGGAGCACTGAAGCTTTCTTT.